This record covers a single T cell receptor beta chain. The antigen it recognizes is unknown. No much larger clone exists at a distance of one base, and base qualities are not known. TCR CDR3 regions were amplified from genomic DNA by multiplex PCR using the deep immunoSEQ assay. Extracted genomic DNA from each cell subset was spread evenly across all wells of several immunoSEQ 96-well plates, with each plate serving as a replicate. For sorted subsets, about 220 ng of genomic DNA, equivalent to some 33,000 T cell genomes, went into each replicate PCR. The purified libraries were quantified using a Qubit 3.0 fluorometer, sized with a Bioanalyzer 2100, and then quantified again using the KAPA Library Quantification kit. Every immunoSEQ 96-well plate was sequenced on a separate single-read 150-cycle Illumina NextSeq 550 flow cell. Per the authors' processing: Because the immunoSEQ output included only junctional sequences and no quality scores, the filtering could not be the same as the filtering used for full-length reads. Sequences were annotated with PyIR, a Python wrapper for IgBLAST v1.9, using IMGT germline references to assign V/J genes and CDR3. Any read was removed if the V/J assignment was weak (E-value above 1e-6), the CDR3 was missing, or the read contained stop codons, out-of-frame junctions, or ambiguous translated residues. V3J clonotypes were defined as sequences sharing an identical inferred V gene, J gene, and CDR3 amino acid sequence. Percentage overlap between repertoires was computed as shared unique clonotypes divided by the size of the smaller repertoire. Richness of each repertoire was evaluated using RTK rarefaction, the Chao1 estimator, and Recon v2.1 estimates of unobserved clonotypes. Generation probabilities were computed with OLGA for all TCRbeta clonotypes obtained by the gDNA method from several donors. TCRdb took this table from immuneACCESS and kept in-frame rearrangements with V and J called. Such tables lack part of the clones; where checked against another copy, unresolved V genes explain under half of the gap, and the rest is unexplained. The DNA gave D and trimming, while V, J and clone size come from that table. The sample table contains around 1.1 million clones; only one count was recorded for roughly 80% of them. About 0.94% of the sample is in the top ten clones.

The CDR3 measures 12 amino acids from cysteine to phenylalanine. The sequence is cut down to CDR3 DNA, 36 bases in frame from base 1. CDR1 and CDR2, looked up from the germline V gene (reference sequence), are MNHNY and SVGAGI. Trimming removed 8 bases from V and 5 bases from J; the gene matches leave 5 bases unexplained. The donors were healthy, HIV-negative adults who had no recently reported acute infections or vaccinations. Every donor was a Caucasian adult residing in Nashville, Tennessee, USA. CD4+ T cells were enriched through magnetic negative selection, after which naive cells were positively selected on CD45RA and the remaining negative fraction served as the memory subset. Blood was collected by leukapheresis, and PBMCs were isolated by Ficoll-Histopaque density gradient centrifugation and then cryopreserved in liquid nitrogen vapor phase. Purity and quantity of every magnetically sorted T cell population were checked by analytical flow cytometry. Genomic DNA was isolated from every sorted fraction and measured by UV absorbance on a Nanodrop 2000c.

The sample originates from a study of shared clonotypes between healthy human individuals (dated by TCRdb to 2018 to 2020). Study-level background: The cohort comprised two women and three men aged 18 to 49 years. For each donor, three plates each were used for CD4 naive and CD4 memory, two plates were used for CD8 naive, and one plate was used for CD8 memory. To estimate repertoire size and how much clonotypes are shared between individuals, the study performed deep sequencing of blood TCR repertoires from roughly five healthy adults. To increase sequencing depth and limit assay-specific biases, TCR repertoire library preparation and sequencing were carried out by different laboratories using diverse techniques. Between about 0.85 and 8.9 billion PBMCs per donor were obtained by leukapheresis. What the study reported, not specific to this receptor: Larger estimated clonotype richness was generally found for naive subsets than for memory subsets. Based on pairwise subsampling, the degree of clonotype sharing among donors was expected to be affected by sequencing depth. Across four donors, around 5.4% of naive CD4, roughly 3.8% of naive CD8, under 2.5% of memory CD4, and roughly 0.4% of memory CD8 clonotypes were shared. Compared with non-shared clonotypes, clonotypes shared by all four sorted-subset donors had higher generation probabilities. The genetic and exposure-history diversity represented was limited by the small number of donors. Only blood was sampled, and tissue TCR repertoires likely differ from those in blood. Incomplete sequencing was indicated by rarefaction of sorted-subset datasets, despite the large sequencing depth.

Material for sequencing was memory CD4+ T cells from PBMCs. Taken with the paper, the label for cell subset or site translates to: CD45RA-negative fraction. The receptor was isolated from a man younger than 35 in good health. Some clones in this sample may be carry-over from other donors' samples. The chain joins TRBV6-6 to TRBJ2-5, with 7 bases aligning to TRBD2. The CDR3 reads as follows: CASQGSGETQYF. The nucleotides read TGTGCCAGCCAAGGTAGCGGGGAGACCCAGTACTTC.